This TCR beta chain was recovered during a study of T cell responses to AZD1222 COVID-19 vaccine. Study-wide results and caveats: There were repertoire samples only from the period after the peak T cell response. Dominant CD4 TCR responses targeted spike regions 160-218 and 743-854. White British ancestry dominated among donors, who included more females, and clonal diversity was possibly underestimated.

The ends were cut back, 4 bases at V and 0 bases at J, with 9 bases in the middle. Germline V gives CDR1 SNHLY, CDR2 FYNNEI. This CDR3 comprises 15 residues. About this clone: The target antigen is unknown.

Some clones are missing from TCRdb's copy, which holds only in-frame ones; the method was immunoSEQ multiplex PCR. The table has 150,000 to 200,000 clones, about 93% seen once. Material: peripheral blood, obtained 28 days after the second dose of the MenACWY control vaccine. V gene TRBV2 combines with J gene TRBJ2-2; tentatively, D is TRBD2 (5 bases). The TCR sequence derives from an adult who received the MenACWY meningococcal vaccine as a control. CDR3: CASSGASPNTGELFF. CDR3 coding DNA: TGTGCCAGCAGTGGGGCTAGCCCGAACACCGGGGAGCTGTTTTTT.